This T cell receptor (beta chain) is drawn from a study of blood T cell repertoires in COVID-19. V was pared by 5 bases and J by 5 bases, with 8 bases of the junction left unmatched. CDR1 is SGHVS and CDR2 is FQNEAQ in the germline V gene. This CDR3 region has 14 residues. Method: immunoSEQ multiplex PCR; TCRdb's copy keeps in-frame clones and lacks some. The profile shows 200,000 to 250,000 clones, about 90% of them singletons. The J gene is TRBJ1-2, the V gene TRBV7-8; 7 bases line up with TRBD1. This clonotype originated in a man between 35 and 55 years old with active or convalescent COVID-19. Sequences were obtained from peripheral blood. This chain's CDR3 is CASSPTGTSYGYTF. CDR3 nucleotides: TGTGCCAGCAGCCCGACAGGGACCTCTTATGGCTACACCTTC.